This TCR beta chain was captured in a study of CD8 T cells in ankylosing spondylitis. With V trimmed by 4 bases and J by 3 bases, 11 bases remained unmatched. The CDR3 loop spans 15 amino acids. From germline, CDR1 is SQVTM and CDR2 ANQGSEA. General study results and limits: Blood from ankylosing spondylitis patients appeared to carry a characteristic eight-variant TCR beta motif.

With regard to this clonotype: Its specificity is unknown.

TCR beta libraries were made by quantitative 5'-RACE with molecular barcodes. From the 5' RACE reads, TCRdb called clonotypes with MiXCR, one entry per CDR3 protein. The sample has fewer than 550,000 distinct CDR3 sequences; 5.3% are singletons. The sequenced material came from blood, either unsorted or a sorted T cell fraction (not recorded which). The source is a male donor with ankylosing spondylitis. V gene TRBV29-1 combines with J gene TRBJ2-7; 8 bases agree with TRBD2. DNA of the CDR3: TGCAGCGTTGTTCTCCAGACTAGCGCCCGCTACGAGCAGTACTTC. This codes for CSVVLQTSARYEQYF.